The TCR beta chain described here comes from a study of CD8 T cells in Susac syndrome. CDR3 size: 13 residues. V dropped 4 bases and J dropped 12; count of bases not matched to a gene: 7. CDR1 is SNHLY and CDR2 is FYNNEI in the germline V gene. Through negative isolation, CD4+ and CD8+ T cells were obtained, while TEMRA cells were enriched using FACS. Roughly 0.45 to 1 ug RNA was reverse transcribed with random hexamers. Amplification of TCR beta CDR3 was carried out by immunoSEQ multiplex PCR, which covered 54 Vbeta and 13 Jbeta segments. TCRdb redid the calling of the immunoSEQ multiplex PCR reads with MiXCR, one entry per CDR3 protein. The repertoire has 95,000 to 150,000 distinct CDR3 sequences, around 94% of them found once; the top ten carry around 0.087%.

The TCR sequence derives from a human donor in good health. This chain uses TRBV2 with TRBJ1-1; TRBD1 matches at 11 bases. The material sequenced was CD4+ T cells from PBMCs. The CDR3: CASSGTGGVQTFF. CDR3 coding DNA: TGTGCCAGCAGTGGGACAGGGGGCGTACAGACTTTCTTT.